A single T cell receptor (beta chain) is shown here with its context. The antigen it binds to is not known. It has no much larger one-base neighbor in the sample; base qualities were not kept. This sample's treatment or condition label indicates: suppressive antiretroviral therapy. Cells were stimulated with lysates of CMV-infected fibroblasts at roughly 9.1 ug/mL. Nonresponding CD40L-negative CD69-negative CD45RO-high memory CD4+ T cells were sorted as memory populations depleted of antigen-responding cells. HIV-1-infected adults in whom suppressive ART had been started during chronic infection were enrolled as participants. For at least 4 years, participants had undetectable plasma HIV-1 RNA, below 50 copies/mL. To be included, a participant needed positive CMV serology and a CD4+ T cell count above 400 cells/uL. Before stimulation, PBMCs were isolated using density centrifugation and depleted of CD8+ T cells. For approximately 20 hours, the CD8-depleted PBMCs were stimulated with anti-CD28/CD49d costimulation, a CD40-blocking antibody, and enfuvirtide to prevent new infections. Cell sorting was performed on a Beckman Coulter MoFlo Legacy or XDP sorter, and dead cells were excluded with propidium iodide. The QIAamp DNA Mini Kit was used for genomic DNA extraction from samples above one million cells, and the Quick-DNA Microprep Kit was used otherwise.

The immunoSEQ hsTCRB assay version 4, run in survey mode, was used to sequence TCRbeta repertoires from genomic DNA. Genomic DNA was diluted to 7.5 to 10 ng/uL, and up to 1 ug per sample was used for TCRbeta sequencing. On the authors' methods: Analysis of the TCRbeta data was done in ImmunoSeq Analyzer 3.0, and diversity was computed on productive nucleotide rearrangements. The improved Chao index was used to estimate lower-bound TCR diversity, and the Gini coefficient was used to estimate clonality using the Immunarch R package. Different nucleotide rearrangements encoding the same CDR3beta amino acid sequence were counted as distinct clonotypes. Differential abundance analysis identified TCRbeta sequences significantly enriched in antigen-responding cells relative to anti-CD3/anti-CD28-activated cells. GLIPH2 grouped TCRs by predicted peptide-MHC specificity, both within each participant and across combined participant data sets. TCRdb holds this immuneACCESS table with in-frame rearrangements only. Some clones are missing; in checked studies, unresolved V genes explain under half, and the rest has no known cause. V, J and clone size are taken as reported in that table, and D and trimming were inferred from the DNA itself. Present in this sample are 25,000 to 30,000 clones, around 80% of which were seen just once. Around 0.81% of the sample is held by the ten biggest clonotypes.

The data derive from a study of persistence of HIV-infected CD4 T cells (dated by TCRdb to about 2020). About the investigation overall: The study isolated CMV- and HIV-1 Gag-responding CD4+ T cells from ART-treated individuals to examine antigen-driven clonal expansion of HIV-1-infected cells. The TCR cluster analysis across participants included about eight participants for CMV and over 5 participants for Gag. Apart from a couple of participants who underwent leukapheresis at a single time point, peripheral blood samples of up to 180 mL were collected from participants at multiple time points. The clonality of all cells in each sorted population was measured by TCRbeta sequencing, and the clonality of infected cells was measured by proviral sequencing. Suppressive ART had been received by participants for a median of roughly 8 years.

V was cut back by 5 bases and J by 6 bases, leaving a gap of 16 bases between them. The germline V gene encodes CDR1 LGHDT and CDR2 YNNKEL (reference sequence). The CDR3 runs 14 residues from the cysteine to the phenylalanine. Only the CDR3 portion is preserved as DNA: 42 bases, with reading frame beginning at the first base. Overall study outcomes, separate from this receptor: Few individuals were included in the study, and only a limited range of antigens was tested. Antigen-responding cells were enriched for expanded CDR3beta sequences that were degenerate, which suggests that CD4+ responses to CMV and Gag underwent convergent selection. TCRbeta richness in CMV- and Gag-responding cells was significantly lower than in anti-CD3/anti-CD28-responding cells; CMV-responding cells had higher oligoclonality than CD3/CD28-stimulated and Gag-responding cells. Because the TCR analyses were done in bulk, restricting them to just the rare CMV-responding cells that actually carried HIV-1 proviruses was not possible. Within the same sorted populations, TCR oligoclonality correlated with proviral oligoclonality.

Sequenced here: CD4+ T cells sorted from PBMCs after 18-hour stimulation, sampled from a patient who received antiretroviral therapy. The cell subset or site label of this sample denotes: CD40L-CD69- CD45RO-high memory CD4 T cells not responding to CMV lysate. The origin of this receptor is an adult woman with HIV who was CMV-seropositive. The chain employs TRBV3-1 (or the pseudogene TRBV3-2) and TRBJ1-1; a tentative D match to TRBD1 spans 6 bases. The CDR3 in this case is CASSDPQGRAEAFF. The nucleotides are TGTGCCAGCAGCGACCCTCAGGGGAGAGCTGAAGCTTTCTTT.